One and the same sample provided the 5 T cell receptor beta chains below, sequenced in a study of cytomegalovirus exposure and HLA in healthy donors. PCR amplification relied on 60 Vbeta primers (plus 13 Jbeta primers). Some clones are missing from TCRdb's copy, which holds only in-frame ones; the method was immunoSEQ multiplex PCR. This table has over 150,000 clones, roughly four fifths appearing once. Sequenced material: PBMCs. These receptors all come from a man aged 55-75 years in good health and CMV-seronegative.

As DNA, the CDR3 is TGTGCCAGCAGTTACTCCGCTAGCGGGAGAGGGTACGAGCAGTACTTC. Residues: CASSYSASGRGYEQYF. The chain combines TRBV6-5 with TRBJ2-5, with 10 bases aligning to TRBD2. The J call could be wrong; TRBJ2-7 is a better fit for the DNA end. CDR3 length: 16 residues. CDR1 and CDR2 from the germline V gene are MNHEY and SVGAGI.

The J gene is TRBJ2-3, the V gene TRBV4-1, with 7 bases identical to TRBD1. CDR1 is MGHRA, CDR2 YSYEKL, per germline. Unmatched junction bases numbered 0, after V lost 2 bases and J lost 4 bases. The CDR3 extends over 13 amino acids. The CDR3 protein is CASSQQGADTQYF. CDR3 coding DNA: TGCGCCAGCAGCCAACAGGGGGCAGATACGCAGTATTTT.

In nucleotides, the CDR3 is TGTGCCAGCAGCCAAGACCAGGGGTACGACTATGGCTACACCTTC. This gives the protein CASSQDQGYDYGYTF. V is TRBV4-2 and J is TRBJ1-2, with D possibly matching TRBD1 (6 bases). The CDR3 runs 15 residues. V was clipped by 0 bases and J by 3 bases, with 11 bases between them. Germline V CDR1 and CDR2: LGHNA, YNFKEQ.

This rearrangement joins TRBV5-1 to TRBJ2-2; weak D call: TRBD2 (6 bases). The V gene lost 1 base and the J gene lost 7 bases, with 14 bases spanning the gap. Germline assignment: CDR1 SGHRS and CDR2 YFSETQ. The CDR3 consists of 15 residues. The CDR3 DNA sequence: TGCGCCAGCAGCTTGATATCCGGGGGAGGCGGGGAGCTGTTTTTT. Protein product: CASSLISGGGGELFF.

V gene TRBV6-6 combines with J gene TRBJ2-7; 9 bases map to TRBD1. Germline V lookup: CDR1 MNHNY, CDR2 SVGAGI (reference sequence). Trimming cost V 2 bases and J 6 bases; bases outside gene matches: 2. This CDR3 spans 13 amino acids. This chain's CDR3 is CASSYGTGTEQYF. CDR3 in DNA: TGTGCCAGCAGTTACGGGACAGGGACCGAGCAGTACTTC.